Included here is one T cell receptor (beta chain) sequence, with context. Its antigen is as yet unknown. Trimming removed 4 bases from V and 0 bases from J; junction bases left unmatched: 5. This CDR3 contains 15 residues. Germline lookup yields CDR1 MNHEY and CDR2 SVGEGT. This sample is part of a study of T cell responses to AZD1222 COVID-19 vaccine. Study summary: Timing groups of about 4 and about 12 weeks for second doses were pooled.

Only in-frame clones appear in the TCRdb table, and some are missing; sequencing was by immunoSEQ multiplex PCR. Of about 120,000 clones in the sample, approximately 92% were seen once. General study results and limits: Spike as a whole was targeted by vaccine-associated CD4 TCRs, dominant at 160-218 and 743-854.

The sequence derives from an adult in good health. The chain joins TRBV6-2 or TRBV6-3 to TRBJ2-7; TRBD1 matches at 8 bases. Specimen: peripheral blood, collected on day 0 of AZD1222 vaccination. Here the CDR3 reads CASSSRTGSSYEQYF. CDR3 DNA: TGTGCCAGCAGTTCAAGGACAGGGTCCTCCTACGAGCAGTACTTC.